This paragraph covers one T cell receptor beta chain sequence. Its antigen is still unknown. Per-base qualities were not stored, and no clone one base away is much larger. The CDR3 measures 14 amino acids from cysteine to phenylalanine. The CDR3 DNA has 42 bases and is translated from base 1. CDR1 SGHDT and CDR2 YYEEEE are derived from the germline V gene. V is reduced by 5 bases and J by 2 bases, leaving a spacing of 14 bases between them. To sequence the TCRbeta CDR3 region, genomic DNA was isolated from the sorted cells. The immunoSEQ Assay was used to sequence the TCRbeta CDR3 regions. TCRdb took this table from immuneACCESS and kept in-frame rearrangements with V and J called. Such tables lack part of the clones; where checked against another copy, unresolved V genes explain under half of the gap, and the rest is unexplained. For this sample there are 15,000 to 20,000 clones; 70% to 90% appear just once. Approximately 65% of the sample rests with the top ten.

This sample is part of a study of OX40 agonist ivuxolimab in advanced cancers. Study-wide context: Ivuxolimab was a fully human IgG2 agonistic monoclonal antibody targeting the costimulatory receptor OX40 (CD134). Intravenous ivuxolimab was administered to patients every 2 weeks at six dose levels: 0.01, 0.1, 0.3, 1.5, 3 and 10 mg/kg. Of the approximately 54 patients in dose escalation, some 20 had hepatocellular carcinoma, some 15 had melanoma, 9 had renal cell carcinoma and 9 had head and neck cancer. In the dose-escalation cohort, 75% to 85% of patients were male, and the mean age was roughly 56 years with a range of 23 to 79. Prior anti-PD-1, anti-PD-L1 or anti-CTLA-4 therapy was permitted, and 40% of dose-escalation patients had received checkpoint inhibitors. Three dose-escalation patients achieved partial responses, one with hepatocellular carcinoma and two with cutaneous melanoma. The purpose of peripheral TCRbeta sequencing was to test whether ivuxolimab changed TCR sequence diversity and led to clonal T-cell expansion. The monotherapy dose-escalation portion (N of about 49 patients) of the phase I ivuxolimab trial is reported in the paper.

The trial excluded patients who had a history of autoimmune disease or who were on systemic immunosuppression. Peripheral blood for TCR sequencing was collected from all dose cohorts at baseline, on cycle 4 day 1, and on cycle 7 day 1. Samples were obtained from an open-label, multicenter, first-in-human phase I dose-escalation trial of ivuxolimab. Adults with locally advanced or metastatic melanoma, renal cell carcinoma, hepatocellular carcinoma or head and neck squamous cell carcinoma were enrolled in the trial. Before TCR sequencing, CD4+ and CD8+ T cells were separately sorted from peripheral blood. The research as a whole found: Low levels of normalized T-cell clonal expansion were also shown by some nonresponding patients. In the 0.1-3.0 mg/kg groups, partial responders had among the lowest normalized peripheral clonal expansion, particularly in CD8+ T cells. At doses from 0.1 to 3.0 mg/kg, clonal expansion was seen in both CD4+ and CD8+ blood T cells between baseline and week 6. Which antigens the clonally expanded peripheral T cells were specific for was not determined. After ivuxolimab, CD8+ T cells had more expanded clones than CD4+ T cells on average.

The rearrangement combines TRBV5-6 with TRBJ2-7; TRBD2 might be the D gene, on 7 matching bases. Source: CD4+ or CD8+ T cells sorted from blood, taken in a trial of the OX40 agonist ivuxolimab. The TCR originated in an adult with an advanced solid tumor such as melanoma, head and neck, liver or kidney cancer. The sequenced DNA is TGTGCCAGCAGAGGTTGGGGGGGGCCCTACGAGCAGTACTTC. This codes for CASRGWGGPYEQYF.